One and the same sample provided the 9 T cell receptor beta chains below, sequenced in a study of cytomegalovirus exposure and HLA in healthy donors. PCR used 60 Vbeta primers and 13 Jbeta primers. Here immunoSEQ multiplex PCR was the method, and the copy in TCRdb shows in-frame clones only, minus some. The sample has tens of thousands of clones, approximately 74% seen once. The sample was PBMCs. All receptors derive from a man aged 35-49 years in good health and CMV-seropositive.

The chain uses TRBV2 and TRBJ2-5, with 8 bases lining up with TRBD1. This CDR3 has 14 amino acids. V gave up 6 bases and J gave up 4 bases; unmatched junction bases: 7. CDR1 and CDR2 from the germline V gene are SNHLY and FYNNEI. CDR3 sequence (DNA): TGTGCCAGCAGCAGACAGGGGTTAGGAGAGACCCAGTACTTC. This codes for CASSRQGLGETQYF.

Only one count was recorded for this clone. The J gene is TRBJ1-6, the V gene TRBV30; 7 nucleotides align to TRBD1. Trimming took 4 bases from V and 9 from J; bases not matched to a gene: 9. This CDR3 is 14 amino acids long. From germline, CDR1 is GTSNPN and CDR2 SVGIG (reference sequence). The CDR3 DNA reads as TGTGCCTGGAACCGACAGGGCGGGTTTTCACCCCTCCACTTT. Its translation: CAWNRQGGFSPLHF.

The CDR3 region has the DNA TGTGCCAGCAGTTTAAGGGGGGGACTAGCGACCCAGTTCTTC. It translates to CASSLRGGLATQFF. V usage is TRBV27 and J usage is TRBJ2-1, with 10 bases identical to TRBD2. From germline, CDR1 is MNHEY and CDR2 SMNVEV (reference sequence). This CDR3 is built from 14 residues. V dropped 2 bases and J dropped 13; count of bases not matched to a gene: 8.

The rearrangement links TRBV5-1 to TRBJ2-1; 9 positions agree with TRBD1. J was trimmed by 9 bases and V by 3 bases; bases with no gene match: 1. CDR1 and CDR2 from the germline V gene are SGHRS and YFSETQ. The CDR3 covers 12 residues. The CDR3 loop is CASSSGQGEQFF. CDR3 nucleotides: TGCGCCAGCAGCTCGGGACAGGGTGAGCAGTTCTTC.

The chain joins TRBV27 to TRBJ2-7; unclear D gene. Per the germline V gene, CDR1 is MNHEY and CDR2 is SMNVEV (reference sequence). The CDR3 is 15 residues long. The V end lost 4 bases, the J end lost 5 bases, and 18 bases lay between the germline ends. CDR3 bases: TGTGCCAGCAGTTATCCCCTAATTTCCGAGAACGAGCAGTACTTC. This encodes CASSYPLISENEQYF.

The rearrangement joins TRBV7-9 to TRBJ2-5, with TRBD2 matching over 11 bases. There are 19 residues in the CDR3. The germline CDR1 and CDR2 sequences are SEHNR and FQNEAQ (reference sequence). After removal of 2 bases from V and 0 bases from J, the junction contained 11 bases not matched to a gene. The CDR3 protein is CASSLPHLRLAGNQETQYF. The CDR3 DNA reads TGTGCCAGCAGCTTACCCCATCTCAGACTAGCGGGGAACCAAGAGACCCAGTACTTC. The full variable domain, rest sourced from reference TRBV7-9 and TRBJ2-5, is DTGVSQNPRHKITKRGQNVTFRCDPISEHNRLYWYRQTLGQGPEFLTYFQNEAQLEKSRLLSDRFSAERPKGSFSTLEIQRTEQGDSAMYLCASSLPHLRLAGNQETQYFGPGTRLLVL.

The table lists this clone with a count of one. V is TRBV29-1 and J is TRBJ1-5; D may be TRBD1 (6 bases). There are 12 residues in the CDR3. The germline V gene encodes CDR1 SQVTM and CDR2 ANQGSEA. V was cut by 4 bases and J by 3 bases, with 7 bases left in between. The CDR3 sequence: CSVGQDNQPQHF. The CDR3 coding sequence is TGCAGCGTTGGACAGGACAATCAGCCCCAGCATTTT.

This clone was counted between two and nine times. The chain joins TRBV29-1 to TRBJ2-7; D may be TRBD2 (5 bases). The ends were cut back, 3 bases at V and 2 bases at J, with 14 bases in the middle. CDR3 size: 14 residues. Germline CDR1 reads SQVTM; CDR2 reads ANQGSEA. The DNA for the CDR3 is TGCAGCGTTGAGGAGGAGGAAGCGGCCTACGAGCAGTACTTC. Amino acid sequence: CSVEEEEAAYEQYF.

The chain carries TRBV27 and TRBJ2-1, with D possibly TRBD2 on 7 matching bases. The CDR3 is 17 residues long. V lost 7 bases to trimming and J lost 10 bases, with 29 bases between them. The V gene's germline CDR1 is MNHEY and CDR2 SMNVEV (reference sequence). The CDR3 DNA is TGTGCCAGCACCCCCTGGAGGGGGGGGCCCTCCTACGGGGAGCAGTTCTTC. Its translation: CASTPWRGGPSYGEQFF.